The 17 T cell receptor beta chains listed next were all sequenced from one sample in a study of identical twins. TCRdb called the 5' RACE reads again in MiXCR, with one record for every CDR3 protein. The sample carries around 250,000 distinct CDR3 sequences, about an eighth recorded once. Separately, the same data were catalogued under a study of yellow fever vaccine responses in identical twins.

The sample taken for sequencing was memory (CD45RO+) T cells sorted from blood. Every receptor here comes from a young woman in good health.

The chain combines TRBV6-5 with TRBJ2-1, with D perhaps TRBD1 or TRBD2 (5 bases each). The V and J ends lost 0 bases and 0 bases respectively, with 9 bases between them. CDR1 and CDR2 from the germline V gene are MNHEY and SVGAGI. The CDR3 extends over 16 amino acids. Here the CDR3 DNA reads TGTGCCAGCAGTTACTCAGGGGAGAGCTCCTACAATGAGCAGTTCTTC. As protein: CASSYSGESSYNEQFF.

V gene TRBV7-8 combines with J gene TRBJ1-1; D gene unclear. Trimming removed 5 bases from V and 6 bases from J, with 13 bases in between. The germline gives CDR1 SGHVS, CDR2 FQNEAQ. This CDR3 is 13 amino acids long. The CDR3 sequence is CASSPSGEAEAFF. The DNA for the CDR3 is TGTGCCAGCAGCCCCTCCGGCGAGGCTGAAGCTTTCTTT.

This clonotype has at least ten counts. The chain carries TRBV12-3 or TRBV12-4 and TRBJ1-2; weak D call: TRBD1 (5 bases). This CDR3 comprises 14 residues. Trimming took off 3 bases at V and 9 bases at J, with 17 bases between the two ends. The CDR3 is CASSFPAGEGSYTF. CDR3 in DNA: TGTGCCAGCAGTTTCCCAGCGGGGGAGGGTAGCTACACCTTC.

This CDR3 is CASRDGVGTGELFF. The CDR3 DNA is TGCGCCAGCAGGGACGGAGTGGGAACCGGGGAGCTGTTTTTT. This rearrangement joins TRBV10-1 to TRBJ2-2, with D unclear. The CDR3 covers 14 residues. The V gene lost 6 bases and the J gene lost 5 bases, with 13 bases spanning the gap. Germline V gene data show CDR1 as WNHNN and CDR2 as SYGVQD (reference sequence).

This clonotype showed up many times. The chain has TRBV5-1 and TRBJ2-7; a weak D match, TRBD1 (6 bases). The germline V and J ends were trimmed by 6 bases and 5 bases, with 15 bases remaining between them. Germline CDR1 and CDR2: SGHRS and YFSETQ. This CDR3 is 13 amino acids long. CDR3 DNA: TGCGCCAGCAATTTCCCAGGGGCAGACGAGCAGTACTTC. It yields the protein CASNFPGADEQYF.

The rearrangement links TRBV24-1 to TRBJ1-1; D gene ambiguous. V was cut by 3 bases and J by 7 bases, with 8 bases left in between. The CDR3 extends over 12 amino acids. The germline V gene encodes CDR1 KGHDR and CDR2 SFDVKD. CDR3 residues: CATSDIIGEAFF. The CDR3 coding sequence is TGTGCCACCAGTGATATAATCGGTGAAGCTTTCTTT.

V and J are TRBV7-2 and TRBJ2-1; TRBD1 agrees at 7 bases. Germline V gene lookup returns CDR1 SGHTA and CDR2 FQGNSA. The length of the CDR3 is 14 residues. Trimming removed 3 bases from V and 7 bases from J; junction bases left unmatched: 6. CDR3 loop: CASSLTGKGNEQFF. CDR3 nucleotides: TGTGCCAGCAGCTTGACAGGGAAGGGGAATGAGCAGTTCTTC.

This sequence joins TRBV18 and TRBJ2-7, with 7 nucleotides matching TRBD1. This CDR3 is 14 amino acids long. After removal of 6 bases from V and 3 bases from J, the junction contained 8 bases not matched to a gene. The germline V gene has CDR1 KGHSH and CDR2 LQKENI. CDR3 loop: CASSHGAGGYEQYF. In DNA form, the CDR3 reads TGTGCCAGCTCCCACGGGGCAGGGGGCTACGAGCAGTACTTC.

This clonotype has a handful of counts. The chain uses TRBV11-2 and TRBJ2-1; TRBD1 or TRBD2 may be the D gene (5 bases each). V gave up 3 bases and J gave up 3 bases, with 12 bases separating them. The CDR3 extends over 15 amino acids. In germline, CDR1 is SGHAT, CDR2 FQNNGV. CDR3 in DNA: TGTGCCAGCAGCTTTCAAACAGGACTCTACAATGAGCAGTTCTTC. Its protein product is CASSFQTGLYNEQFF.

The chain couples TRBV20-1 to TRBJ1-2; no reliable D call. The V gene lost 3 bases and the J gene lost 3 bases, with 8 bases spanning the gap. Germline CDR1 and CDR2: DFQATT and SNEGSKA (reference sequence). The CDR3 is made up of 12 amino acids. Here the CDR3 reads CSASIFDYGYTF. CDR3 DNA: TGCAGTGCTAGTATCTTTGACTATGGCTACACCTTC.

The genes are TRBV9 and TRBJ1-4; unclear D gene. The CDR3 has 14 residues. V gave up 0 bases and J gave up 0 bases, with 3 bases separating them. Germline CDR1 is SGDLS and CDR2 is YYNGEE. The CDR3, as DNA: TGTGCCAGCAGCGTAGGGGCAACTAATGAAAAACTGTTTTTT. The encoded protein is CASSVGATNEKLFF.

The CDR3 DNA follows: TGCGCCAGCAGCCAAGCGGGAGGGGTCACCGGGGAGCTGTTTTTT. Protein product: CASSQAGGVTGELFF. This chain uses TRBV4-3 with TRBJ2-2; 8 bases line up with TRBD2. V dropped 1 base and J dropped 4; count of bases not matched to a gene: 2. In germline, CDR1 is LGHNA, CDR2 YSLEER. The CDR3 has 15 amino acids.

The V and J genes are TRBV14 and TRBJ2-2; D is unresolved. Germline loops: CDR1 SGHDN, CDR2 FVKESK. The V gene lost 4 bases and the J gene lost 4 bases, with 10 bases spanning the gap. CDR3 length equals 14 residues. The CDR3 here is CASSPRSATGELFF. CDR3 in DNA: TGTGCCAGCAGCCCCCGGAGCGCCACCGGGGAGCTGTTTTTT.

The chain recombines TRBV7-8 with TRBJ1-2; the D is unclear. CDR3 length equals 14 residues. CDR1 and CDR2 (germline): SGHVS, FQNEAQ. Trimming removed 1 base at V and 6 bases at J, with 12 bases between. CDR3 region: CASSLGAGFDGYTF. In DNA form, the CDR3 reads TGTGCCAGCAGCTTAGGAGCTGGGTTCGATGGCTACACCTTC.

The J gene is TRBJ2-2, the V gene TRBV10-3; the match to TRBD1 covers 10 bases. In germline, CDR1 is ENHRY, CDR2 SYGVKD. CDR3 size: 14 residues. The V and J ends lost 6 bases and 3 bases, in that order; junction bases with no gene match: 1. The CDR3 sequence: CAISGTGDTGELFF. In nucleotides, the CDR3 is TGTGCCATCAGCGGGACAGGGGACACCGGGGAGCTGTTTTTT.

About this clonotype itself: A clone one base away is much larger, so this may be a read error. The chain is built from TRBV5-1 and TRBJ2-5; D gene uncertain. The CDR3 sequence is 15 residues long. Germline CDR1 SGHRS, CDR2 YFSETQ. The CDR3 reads CASSPREGSKETQCF. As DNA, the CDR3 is TGCGCCAGCAGCCCTCGTGAAGGCTCCAAAGAGACCCAGTGCTTC.

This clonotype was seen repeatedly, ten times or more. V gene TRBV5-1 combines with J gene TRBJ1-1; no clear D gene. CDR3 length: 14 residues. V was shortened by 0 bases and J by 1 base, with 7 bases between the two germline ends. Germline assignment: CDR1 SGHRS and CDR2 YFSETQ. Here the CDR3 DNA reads TGCGCCAGCAGCTTGGGCAAACCGAACACTGAAGCTTTCTTT. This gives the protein CASSLGKPNTEAFF.